The entry below describes one T cell receptor (beta chain). The entry originates in a study of PD-L1 blockade in urothelial cancer. Turning to the study itself: Bladder-origin urothelial cancer in males described about 85% of the 29 patients. Between 0 and 3 chemotherapy regimens preceded treatment for each patient. Blood samples had a median of approximately 140,000 T cells, 80,000 to 85,000 unique TCRs, and clonality around 0.08.

The CDR3 has 14 residues. V gave up 6 bases and J gave up 7 bases; unmatched junction bases: 3. Germline V gives CDR1 MNHEY, CDR2 SMNVEV (reference sequence). Indicated time point: peripheral blood 6 weeks after treatment start. Each PCR had synthetic TCR analog templates added to it as a spike-in. The data were produced by immunoSEQ multiplex PCR, yet TCRdb's version contains in-frame clones alone and is incomplete. The sample gives around 40,000 clones, around 84% of which show up once; 2% to 3% is in the top ten. The chain is built from TRBV27 and TRBJ2-1, with 13 nucleotides matching TRBD2. Sample: PBMCs, taken around atezolizumab (anti-PD-L1) treatment. This TCR derives from a man between 65 and 80 years old with urothelial cancer. The CDR3 region has the DNA TGTGCCAGCAGGTGGACTAGCGGGAGAAATGAGCAGTTCTTC. Amino acid sequence: CASRWTSGRNEQFF.